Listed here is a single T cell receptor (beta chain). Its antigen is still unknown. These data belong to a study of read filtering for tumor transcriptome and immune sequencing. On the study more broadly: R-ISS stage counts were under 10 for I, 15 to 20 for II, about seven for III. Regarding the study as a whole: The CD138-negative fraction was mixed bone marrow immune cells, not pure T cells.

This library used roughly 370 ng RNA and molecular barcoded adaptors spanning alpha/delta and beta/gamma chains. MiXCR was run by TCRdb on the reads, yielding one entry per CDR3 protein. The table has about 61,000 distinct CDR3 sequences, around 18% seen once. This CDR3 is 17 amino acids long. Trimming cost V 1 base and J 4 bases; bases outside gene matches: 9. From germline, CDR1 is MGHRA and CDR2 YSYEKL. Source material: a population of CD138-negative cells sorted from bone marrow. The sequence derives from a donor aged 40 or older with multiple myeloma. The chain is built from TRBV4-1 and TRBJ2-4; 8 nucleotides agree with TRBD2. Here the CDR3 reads CASSQVERGSGKNIQYF. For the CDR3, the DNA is TGCGCCAGCAGCCAAGTGGAGCGGGGGAGTGGAAAAAACATTCAGTACTTC.